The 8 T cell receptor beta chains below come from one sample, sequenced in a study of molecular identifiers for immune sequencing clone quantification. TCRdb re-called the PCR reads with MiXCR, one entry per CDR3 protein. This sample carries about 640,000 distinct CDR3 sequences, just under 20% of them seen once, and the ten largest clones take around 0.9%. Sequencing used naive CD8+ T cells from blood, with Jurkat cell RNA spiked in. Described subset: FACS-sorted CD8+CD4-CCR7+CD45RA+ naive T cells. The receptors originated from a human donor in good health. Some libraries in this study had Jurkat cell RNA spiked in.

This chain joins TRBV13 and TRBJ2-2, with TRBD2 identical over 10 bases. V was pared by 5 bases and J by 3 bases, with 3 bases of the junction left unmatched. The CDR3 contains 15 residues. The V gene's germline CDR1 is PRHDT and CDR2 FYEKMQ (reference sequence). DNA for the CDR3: TGTGCCAGCAGCCTAGCGGGAGTGGACACCGGGGAGCTGTTTTTT. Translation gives CASSLAGVDTGELFF.

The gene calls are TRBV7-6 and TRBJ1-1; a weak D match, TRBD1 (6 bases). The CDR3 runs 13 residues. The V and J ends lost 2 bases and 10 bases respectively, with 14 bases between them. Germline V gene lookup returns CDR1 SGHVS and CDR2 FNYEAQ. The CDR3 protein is CASSLNQAGAAFF. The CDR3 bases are TGTGCCAGCAGCTTAAATCAGGCAGGGGCAGCTTTCTTT.

The CDR3 is CASRVGGGADTQYF. The CDR3 nucleotides read TGTGCCAGCAGGGTGGGAGGGGGAGCAGATACGCAGTATTTT. This rearrangement joins TRBV27 to TRBJ2-3; TRBD2 is a possible D gene (7 bases). The CDR3 has 14 amino acids. The ends were cut back, 6 bases at V and 4 bases at J, with 14 bases in the middle. Per germline, CDR1 MNHEY and CDR2 SMNVEV (reference sequence).

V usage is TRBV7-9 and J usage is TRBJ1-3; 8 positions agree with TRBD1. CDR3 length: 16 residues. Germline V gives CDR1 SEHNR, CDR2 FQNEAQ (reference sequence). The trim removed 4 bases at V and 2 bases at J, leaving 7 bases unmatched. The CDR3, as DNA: TGTGCCAGCAGCTCAGGGGTCAGGGGGCCTGGAAACACCATATATTTT. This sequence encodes CASSSGVRGPGNTIYF.

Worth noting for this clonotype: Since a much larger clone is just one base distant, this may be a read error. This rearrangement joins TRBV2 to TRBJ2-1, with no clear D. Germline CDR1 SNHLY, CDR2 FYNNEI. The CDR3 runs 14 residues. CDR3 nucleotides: TGTGCCAGCACCACGACTCGGTACTACAGTGAGCAGTTCTTC. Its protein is CASTTTRYYSEQFF. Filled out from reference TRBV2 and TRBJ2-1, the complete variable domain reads EPEVTQTPSHQVTQMGQEVILRCVPISNHLYFYWYRQILGQKVEFLVSFYNNEISEKSEIFDDQFSVERPDGSNFTLKIRSTKLEDSAMYFCASTTTRYYSEQFFGPGTRLTVL.

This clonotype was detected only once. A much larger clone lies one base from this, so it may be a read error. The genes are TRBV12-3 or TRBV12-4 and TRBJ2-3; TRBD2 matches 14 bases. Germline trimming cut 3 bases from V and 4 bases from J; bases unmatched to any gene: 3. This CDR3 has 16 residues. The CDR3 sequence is CASSLTSGRGADTQYF. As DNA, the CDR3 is TGTGCCAGCAGTTTGACTAGCGGGAGGGGGGCAGATACGCAGTATTTT.

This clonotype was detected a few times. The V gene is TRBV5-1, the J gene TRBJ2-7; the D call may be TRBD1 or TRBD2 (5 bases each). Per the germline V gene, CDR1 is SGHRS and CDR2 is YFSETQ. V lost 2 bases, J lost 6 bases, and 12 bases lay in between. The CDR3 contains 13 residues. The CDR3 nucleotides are TGCGCCAGCAGCTTTTTTTCAGGGACCGAGCAGTACTTC. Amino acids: CASSFFSGTEQYF. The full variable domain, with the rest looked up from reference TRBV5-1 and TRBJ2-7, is KAGVTQTPRYLIKTRGQQVTLSCSPISGHRSVSWYQQTPGQGLQFLFEYFSETQRNKGNFPGRFSGRQFSNSRSEMNVSTLELGDSALYLCASSFFSGTEQYFGPGTRLTVT.

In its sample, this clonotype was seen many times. DNA for the CDR3: TGTGCCAGCAGCCAAGATGGTAGCGGATTTATACGGGATACGCAGTATTTT. It is translated as CASSQDGSGFIRDTQYF. This chain links TRBV14 with TRBJ2-3; possibly TRBD2 for D (6 bases). CDR1 SGHDN and CDR2 FVKESK come from the germline V gene. The CDR3 has 17 residues. The V and J ends lost 0 bases and 6 bases respectively, with 19 bases between them. The whole variable domain, remainder taken from reference TRBV14 and TRBJ2-3, is EAGVTQFPSHSVIEKGQTVTLRCDPISGHDNLYWYRRVMGKEIKFLLHFVKESKQDESGMPNNRFLAERTGGTYSTLKVQPAELEDSGVYFCASSQDGSGFIRDTQYFGPGTRLTVL.